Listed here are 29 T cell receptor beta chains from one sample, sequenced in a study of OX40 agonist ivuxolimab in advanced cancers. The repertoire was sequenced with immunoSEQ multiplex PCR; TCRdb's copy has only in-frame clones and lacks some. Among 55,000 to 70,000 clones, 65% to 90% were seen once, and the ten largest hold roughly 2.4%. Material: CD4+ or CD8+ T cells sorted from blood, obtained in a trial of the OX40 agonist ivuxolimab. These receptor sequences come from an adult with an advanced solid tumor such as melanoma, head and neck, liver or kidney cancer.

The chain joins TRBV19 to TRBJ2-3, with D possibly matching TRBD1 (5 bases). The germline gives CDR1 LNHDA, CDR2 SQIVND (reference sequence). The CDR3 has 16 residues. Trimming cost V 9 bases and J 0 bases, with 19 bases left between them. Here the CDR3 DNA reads TGTGCCAGCTCGAGAAGGACATCCGCTAGCACAGATACGCAGTATTTT. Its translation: CASSRRTSASTDTQYF.

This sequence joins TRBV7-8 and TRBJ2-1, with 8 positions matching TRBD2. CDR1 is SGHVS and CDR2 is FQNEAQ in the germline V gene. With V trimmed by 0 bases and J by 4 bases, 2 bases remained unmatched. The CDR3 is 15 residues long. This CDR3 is CASSLALAAYNEQFF. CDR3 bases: TGTGCCAGCAGCTTAGCACTAGCGGCGTACAATGAGCAGTTCTTC. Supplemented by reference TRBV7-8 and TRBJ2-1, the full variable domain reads GAGVSQSPRYKVAKRGQDVALRCDPISGHVSLFWYQQALGQGPEFLTYFQNEAQLDKSGLPSDRFFAERPEGSVSTLKIQRTQQEDSAVYLCASSLALAAYNEQFFGPGTRLTVL.

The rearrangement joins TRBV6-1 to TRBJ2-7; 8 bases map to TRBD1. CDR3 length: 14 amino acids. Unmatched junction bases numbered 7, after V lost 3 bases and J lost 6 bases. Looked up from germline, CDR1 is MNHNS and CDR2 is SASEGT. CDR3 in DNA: TGTGCCAGCAGTGACCGGACAGGGAGGCCCGAGCAGTACTTC. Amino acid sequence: CASSDRTGRPEQYF.

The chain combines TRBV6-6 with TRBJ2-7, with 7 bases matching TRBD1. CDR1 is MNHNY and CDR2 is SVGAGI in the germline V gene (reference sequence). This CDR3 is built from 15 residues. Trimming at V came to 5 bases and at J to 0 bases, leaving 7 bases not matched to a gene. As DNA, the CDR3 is TGTGCCAGCAGTCGGTCAGGGGACAGCTCCTACGAGCAGTACTTC. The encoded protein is CASSRSGDSSYEQYF.

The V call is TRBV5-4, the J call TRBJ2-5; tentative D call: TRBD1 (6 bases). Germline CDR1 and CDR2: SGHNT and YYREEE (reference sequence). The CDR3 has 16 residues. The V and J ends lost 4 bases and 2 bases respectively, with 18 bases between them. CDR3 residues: CASSPQTGITQETQYF. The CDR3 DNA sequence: TGTGCCAGCAGCCCCCAGACAGGAATAACGCAAGAGACCCAGTACTTC.

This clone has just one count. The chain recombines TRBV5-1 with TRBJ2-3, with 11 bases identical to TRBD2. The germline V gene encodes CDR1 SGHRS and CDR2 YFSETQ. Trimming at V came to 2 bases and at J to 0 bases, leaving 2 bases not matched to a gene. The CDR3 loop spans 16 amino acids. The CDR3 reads CASSLLAGASTDTQYF. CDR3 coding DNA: TGCGCCAGCAGCTTACTAGCGGGGGCTAGCACAGATACGCAGTATTTT. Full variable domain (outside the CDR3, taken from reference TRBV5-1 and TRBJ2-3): KAGVTQTPRYLIKTRGQQVTLSCSPISGHRSVSWYQQTPGQGLQFLFEYFSETQRNKGNFPGRFSGRQFSNSRSEMNVSTLELGDSALYLCASSLLAGASTDTQYFGPGTRLTVL.

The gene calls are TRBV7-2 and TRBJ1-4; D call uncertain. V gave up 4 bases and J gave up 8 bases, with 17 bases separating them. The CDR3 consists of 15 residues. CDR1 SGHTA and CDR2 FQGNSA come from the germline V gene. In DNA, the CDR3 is TGTGCCAGCAGCTCCCGGAGGAGCCCTAGGGAAAAACTGTTTTTT. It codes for CASSSRRSPREKLFF. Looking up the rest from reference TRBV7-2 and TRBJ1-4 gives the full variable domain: GAGVSQSPSNKVTEKGKDVELRCDPISGHTALYWYRQSLGQGLEFLIYFQGNSAPDKSGLPSDRFSAERTGGSVSTLTIQRTQQEDSAVYLCASSSRRSPREKLFFGSGTQLSVL.

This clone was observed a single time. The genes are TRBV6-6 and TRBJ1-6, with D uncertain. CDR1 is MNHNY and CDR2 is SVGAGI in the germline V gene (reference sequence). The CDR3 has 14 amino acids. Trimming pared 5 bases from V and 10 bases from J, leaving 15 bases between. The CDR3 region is CASSRPGFGSPLHF. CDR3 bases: TGTGCCAGCAGTCGCCCGGGTTTTGGGTCACCCCTCCACTTT.

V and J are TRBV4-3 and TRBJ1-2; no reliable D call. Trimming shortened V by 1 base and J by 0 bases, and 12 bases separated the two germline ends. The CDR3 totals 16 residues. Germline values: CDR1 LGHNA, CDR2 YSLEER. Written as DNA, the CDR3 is TGCGCCAGCAGCCAAGTTACGGGGAGGGCTAACTATGGCTACACCTTC. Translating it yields CASSQVTGRANYGYTF.

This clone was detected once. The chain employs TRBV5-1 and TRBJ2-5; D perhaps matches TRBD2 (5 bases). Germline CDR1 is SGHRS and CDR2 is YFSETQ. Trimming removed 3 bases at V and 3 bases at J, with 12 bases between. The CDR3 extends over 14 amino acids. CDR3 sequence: CASSWGAREETQYF. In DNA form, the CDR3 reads TGCGCCAGCAGCTGGGGAGCCCGGGAAGAGACCCAGTACTTC.

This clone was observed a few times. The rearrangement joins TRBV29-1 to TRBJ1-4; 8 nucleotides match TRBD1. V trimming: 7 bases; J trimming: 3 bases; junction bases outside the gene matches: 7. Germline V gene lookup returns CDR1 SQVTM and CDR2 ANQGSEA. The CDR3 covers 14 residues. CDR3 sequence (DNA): TGCAGCGCCAAACCGACAGGGGCTAATGAAAAACTGTTTTTT. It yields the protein CSAKPTGANEKLFF.

Here the CDR3 DNA reads TGTGCCAGCAGCCAGGGCTCCGAGAGCGGCTACGAGCAGTACTTC. Its protein is CASSQGSESGYEQYF. The chain links TRBV7-9 to TRBJ2-7; D possibly uses TRBD1 or TRBD2 (5 bases each). Trimming shortened V by 5 bases and J by 3 bases, and 17 bases separated the two germline ends. This CDR3 region has 15 residues. Germline-derived CDR1 and CDR2 are SEHNR and FQNEAQ (reference sequence). Full variable domain (missing parts from reference TRBV7-9 and TRBJ2-7): DTGVSQNPRHKITKRGQNVTFRCDPISEHNRLYWYRQTLGQGPEFLTYFQNEAQLEKSRLLSDRFSAERPKGSFSTLEIQRTEQGDSAMYLCASSQGSESGYEQYFGPGTRLTVT.

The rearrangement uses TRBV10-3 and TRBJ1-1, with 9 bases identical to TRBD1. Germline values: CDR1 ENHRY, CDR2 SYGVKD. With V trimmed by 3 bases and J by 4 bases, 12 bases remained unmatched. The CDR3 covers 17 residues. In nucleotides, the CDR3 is TGTGCCATCAGTGATAGACAGGGGGGGTTTGCGGGCACTGAAGCTTTCTTT. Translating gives CAISDRQGGFAGTEAFF.

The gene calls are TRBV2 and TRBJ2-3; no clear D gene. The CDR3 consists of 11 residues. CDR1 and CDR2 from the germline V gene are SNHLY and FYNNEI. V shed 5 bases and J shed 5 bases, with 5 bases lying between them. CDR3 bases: TGTGCCAGCAGTCCTGGAGATACGCAGTATTTT. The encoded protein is CASSPGDTQYF.

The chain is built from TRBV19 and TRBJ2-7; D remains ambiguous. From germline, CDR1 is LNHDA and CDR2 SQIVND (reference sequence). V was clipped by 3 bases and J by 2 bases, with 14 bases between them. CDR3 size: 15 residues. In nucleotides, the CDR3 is TGTGCCAGTAGTATGGGTTCAGGTTGGACCTACGAGCAGTACTTC. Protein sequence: CASSMGSGWTYEQYF.

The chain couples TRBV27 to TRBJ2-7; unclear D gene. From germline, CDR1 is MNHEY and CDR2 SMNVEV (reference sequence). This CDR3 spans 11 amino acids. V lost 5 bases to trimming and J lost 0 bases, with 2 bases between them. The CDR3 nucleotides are TGTGCCAGCAGTCCCTCCTACGAGCAGTACTTC. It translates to CASSPSYEQYF.

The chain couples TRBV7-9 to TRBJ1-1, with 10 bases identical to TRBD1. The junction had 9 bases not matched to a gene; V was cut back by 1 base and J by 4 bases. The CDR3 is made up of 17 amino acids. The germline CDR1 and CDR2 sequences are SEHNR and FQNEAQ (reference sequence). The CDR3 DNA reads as TGTGCCAGCAGCTTAGGTTTGGGACAGGGGAGAGGCACTGAAGCTTTCTTT. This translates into CASSLGLGQGRGTEAFF.

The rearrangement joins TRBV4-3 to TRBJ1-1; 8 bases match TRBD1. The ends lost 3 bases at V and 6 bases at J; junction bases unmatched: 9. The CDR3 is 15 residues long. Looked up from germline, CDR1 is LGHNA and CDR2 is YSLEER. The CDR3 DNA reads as TGCGCCAGCAGCCACGCTATGGACAGGGCCGCTGAAGCTTTCTTT. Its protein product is CASSHAMDRAAEAFF.

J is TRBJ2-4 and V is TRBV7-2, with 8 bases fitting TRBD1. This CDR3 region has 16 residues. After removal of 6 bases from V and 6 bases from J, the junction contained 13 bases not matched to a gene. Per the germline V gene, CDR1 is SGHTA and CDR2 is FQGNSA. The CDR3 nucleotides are TGTGCCAGCAGTTCCCACCCCAGGGGGCGGGGAAACATTCAGTACTTC. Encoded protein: CASSSHPRGRGNIQYF.

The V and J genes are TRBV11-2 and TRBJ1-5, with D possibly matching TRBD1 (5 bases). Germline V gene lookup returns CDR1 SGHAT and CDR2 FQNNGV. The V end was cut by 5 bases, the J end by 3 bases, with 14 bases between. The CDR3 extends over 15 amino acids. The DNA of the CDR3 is TGTGCCAGCAGCCCGGACGGGGGTTACAATCAGCCCCAGCATTTT. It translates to CASSPDGGYNQPQHF.

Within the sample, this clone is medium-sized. CDR3 protein: CASSGRGENTEAFF. The DNA for the CDR3 is TGTGCCAGCAGTGGAAGGGGGGAGAACACTGAAGCTTTCTTT. The chain couples TRBV6-1 to TRBJ1-1, with a weak D call TRBD1 (6 bases). The CDR3 spans 14 residues. In germline, CDR1 is MNHNS, CDR2 SASEGT. V lost 4 bases to trimming and J lost 1 base, with 10 bases between them.

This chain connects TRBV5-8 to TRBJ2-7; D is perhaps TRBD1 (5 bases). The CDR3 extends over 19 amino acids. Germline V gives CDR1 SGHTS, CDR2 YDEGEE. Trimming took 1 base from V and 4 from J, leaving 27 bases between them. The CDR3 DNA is TGTGCCAGCAGCTTGTTAACAGGTCTTCAGGGAAGGTTGGAATACGAGCAGTACTTC. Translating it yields CASSLLTGLQGRLEYEQYF.

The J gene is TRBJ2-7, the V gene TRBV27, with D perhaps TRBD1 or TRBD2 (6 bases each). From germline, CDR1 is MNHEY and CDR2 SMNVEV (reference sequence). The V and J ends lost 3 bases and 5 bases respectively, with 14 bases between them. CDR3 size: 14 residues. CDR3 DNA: TGTGCCAGCAGTTTTGGGGGGCCCGCCAACGAGCAGTACTTC. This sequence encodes CASSFGGPANEQYF.

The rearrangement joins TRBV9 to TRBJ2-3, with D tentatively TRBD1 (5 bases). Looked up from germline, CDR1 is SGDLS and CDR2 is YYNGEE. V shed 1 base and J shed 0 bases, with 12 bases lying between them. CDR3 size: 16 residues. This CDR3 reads CASSVFDSSSTDTQYF. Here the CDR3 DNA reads TGTGCCAGCAGCGTATTCGACAGTTCTAGCACAGATACGCAGTATTTT.

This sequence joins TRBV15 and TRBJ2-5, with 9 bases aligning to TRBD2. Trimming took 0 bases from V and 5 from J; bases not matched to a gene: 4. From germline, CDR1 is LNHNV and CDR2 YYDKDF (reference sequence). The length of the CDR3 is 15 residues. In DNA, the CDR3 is TGTGCCACCAGCAGAGACAGCGGGAGGTTTGAGACCCAGTACTTC. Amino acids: CATSRDSGRFETQYF.

The CDR3 reads CASSLRRTRGDGYTF. The CDR3 DNA reads TGTGCCAGCAGCCTCAGGCGAACAAGGGGGGATGGCTACACCTTC. The chain links TRBV7-8 to TRBJ1-2; D is perhaps TRBD1 (6 bases). Germline lookup yields CDR1 SGHVS and CDR2 FQNEAQ. The CDR3 runs 15 residues. V was shortened by 5 bases and J by 6 bases, with 19 bases between the two germline ends.

DNA for the CDR3: TGTGCCAGCAGGACAAGGAGTATTGGGGGGCGCCGGGAGACCCAGTACTTC. It codes for CASRTRSIGGRRETQYF. The chain couples TRBV7-8 to TRBJ2-5; D is perhaps TRBD1 or TRBD2 (6 bases each). The V gene's germline CDR1 is SGHVS and CDR2 FQNEAQ. Trimming pared 6 bases from V and 5 bases from J, leaving 25 bases between. CDR3 length equals 17 residues.

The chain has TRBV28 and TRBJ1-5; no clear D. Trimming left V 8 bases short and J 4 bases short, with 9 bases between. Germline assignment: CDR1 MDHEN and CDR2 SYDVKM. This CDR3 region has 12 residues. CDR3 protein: CASWTANQPQHF. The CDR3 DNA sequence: TGTGCCAGCTGGACTGCTAATCAGCCCCAGCATTTT.

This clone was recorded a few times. The CDR3 region is CASSNHLQGPRGYTF. The CDR3 region has the DNA TGTGCCAGCAGTAACCACTTACAGGGGCCTAGGGGCTACACCTTC. This chain connects TRBV6-5 to TRBJ1-2; the match to TRBD1 covers 7 bases. The CDR3 consists of 15 residues. The germline V gene encodes CDR1 MNHEY and CDR2 SVGAGI. The V segment lost 5 bases and the J segment 8 bases; nucleotides outside the gene matches: 14.